Listed below are T cell receptor beta chains from one sample, sequenced in a study of blood T cell repertoires in COVID-19. Measured with immunoSEQ multiplex PCR; TCRdb has only the in-frame clones, and not every one. This sample has some 200,000 clones, with 87% found just once. The sample comprised PBMCs or T cells enriched from blood (not recorded which). These receptors came from a man between 18 and 29 years old with acute COVID-19. The CDR3 runs from the conserved cysteine through the conserved F or W. A D gene is named only where the DNA matches it firmly. Clone size is stated in some rows and not others, as once, few, many or a class when expanded.

v_gene	j_gene	d_gene	abundance	CDR3aa	CDR3nt
TRBV27	TRBJ1-6	TRBD1	once	CASSWGTAIYNSPLHF	TGTGCCAGCAGTTGGGGGACAGCTATCTATAATTCACCCCTCCACTTT
TRBV9	TRBJ2-3	TRBD1	.	CASSVTLGGPDTQYF	TGTGCCAGCAGCGTAACTTTAGGGGGCCCAGATACGCAGTATTTT
TRBV4-1	TRBJ2-5	TRBD2	once	CASSPSSGHQETQYF	TGCGCCAGCAGCCCCTCTAGCGGGCACCAAGAGACCCAGTACTTC
TRBV7-9	TRBJ1-4	TRBD1	.	CASSLGQIATNEKLFF	TGTGCCAGCAGCCTGGGACAGATTGCAACTAATGAAAAACTGTTTTTT
TRBV9	TRBJ1-4	.	.	CASSAVDEKLFF	TGTGCCAGCAGCGCGGTTGATGAAAAACTGTTTTTT
TRBV7-9	TRBJ2-3	.	.	CASSSEGAKKASHTDTQYF	TGTGCCAGCAGCTCCGAGGGCGCGAAAAAGGCTTCACACACAGATACGCAGTATTTT
TRBV10-3	TRBJ2-1	.	few	CATAPGGSHNEQFF	TGTGCCACCGCCCCCGGAGGGAGTCACAATGAGCAGTTCTTC
TRBV5-4	TRBJ1-5	.	.	CASSQGGSQPQHF	TGTGCCAGCAGCCAAGGAGGGAGTCAGCCCCAGCATTTT
TRBV3-1/TRBV3-2	TRBJ2-1	.	.	CASSPNRRGRVEQFF	TGTGCCAGCAGCCCGAACAGGAGGGGGAGGGTTGAGCAGTTCTTC
TRBV28	TRBJ1-1	TRBD1	.	CASSLRDRGAKNTEAFF	TGTGCCAGCAGTCTCCGGGACAGGGGGGCCAAGAACACTGAAGCTTTCTTT
TRBV5-1	TRBJ1-1	.	.	CASTRNGGVTEAFF	TGCGCCAGCACCAGAAACGGGGGGGTCACTGAAGCTTTCTTT
TRBV18	TRBJ1-3	TRBD1	.	CASSPVNSGQGSRYSGNTIYF	TGTGCCAGCTCACCAGTCAATTCGGGACAGGGATCACGCTACTCTGGAAACACCATATATTTT
TRBV9	TRBJ2-7	.	.	CASSVLGGGLHF	TGTGCCAGCAGCGTACTTGGGGGAGGACTTCACTTC
TRBV19	TRBJ2-1	.	.	CASSIGSGPMNEQFF	TGTGCCAGTAGTATCGGGAGCGGCCCAATGAATGAGCAGTTCTTC
TRBV27	TRBJ2-7	TRBD1	.	CASSLGQGSYEQYF	TGTGCCAGCAGTTTAGGACAGGGATCCTACGAGCAGTACTTC
TRBV3-1/TRBV3-2	TRBJ1-6	.	.	CASSQDVQANSPLHF	TGTGCCAGCAGCCAAGATGTACAGGCTAATTCACCCCTCCACTTT
TRBV7-2	TRBJ1-3	TRBD1	few	CASSRDSYSGNTIYF	TGTGCCAGCAGCCGGGACAGTTACTCTGGAAACACCATATATTTT
TRBV6-1	TRBJ2-4	TRBD2	.	CASSETNSGGDIQYF	TGTGCCAGCAGTGAGACCAACTCCGGGGGGGACATTCAGTACTTC
TRBV4-2	TRBJ2-5	TRBD1	.	CASSGGVYRGRKETQYF	TGTGCCAGCAGCGGGGGGGTATACAGGGGGCGAAAAGAGACCCAGTACTTC
TRBV28	TRBJ2-1	TRBD2	.	CASSASGRAGNEQFF	TGTGCCAGCAGTGCTAGCGGGAGGGCCGGTAATGAGCAGTTCTTC
TRBV10-1	TRBJ2-3	TRBD2	.	CASSQRGAGGIDTQYF	TGCGCCAGCTCACAGAGGGGAGCGGGAGGAATAGATACGCAGTATTTT
TRBV28	TRBJ1-6	.	few	CASSLGQGTSSPLHF	TGTGCCAGCAGTTTGGGCCAGGGGACGAGTTCACCCCTCCACTTT
TRBV4-1	TRBJ2-3	TRBD2	.	CASSQEPGGPSDTQYF	TGCGCCAGCAGCCAAGAACCGGGAGGGCCTTCAGATACGCAGTATTTT
TRBV27	TRBJ2-7	TRBD2	.	CASSRGLAGVNEQYF	TGTGCCAGCAGCCGGGGACTAGCGGGAGTAAACGAGCAGTACTTC
TRBV2	TRBJ1-5	.	.	CASKEGVSNQPQHF	TGTGCCAGCAAAGAGGGCGTGAGCAATCAGCCCCAGCATTTT
TRBV14	TRBJ1-1	TRBD1	.	CASSQWTGNEGRWTEAFF	TGTGCCAGCAGCCAGTGGACAGGGAATGAAGGTCGTTGGACTGAAGCTTTCTTT
TRBV10-2	TRBJ2-6	TRBD1	.	CASRTGSQTSGANVLTF	TGCGCCAGCAGGACAGGGAGTCAAACCTCTGGGGCCAACGTCCTGACTTTC
TRBV3-1/TRBV3-2	TRBJ2-1	.	.	CASSQGQGEQFF	TGTGCCAGCAGCCAAGGGCAGGGTGAGCAGTTCTTC
TRBV20-1	TRBJ2-1	.	.	CSARGRNEQFF	TGCAGTGCTCGAGGGAGGAATGAGCAGTTCTTC
TRBV9	TRBJ2-7	TRBD2	.	CASSVSGGYEQYF	TGTGCCAGCAGCGTATCGGGAGGCTACGAGCAGTACTTC
TRBV28	TRBJ1-1	.	.	CASSPTQNTEAFF	TGTGCCAGCAGCCCAACACAGAACACTGAAGCTTTCTTT
TRBV28	TRBJ1-5	.	.	CASRYRGGNQPQHF	TGTGCCAGCCGATACCGGGGGGGCAATCAGCCCCAGCATTTT
TRBV7-2	TRBJ2-1	.	.	CASSLPGVSNEQFF	TGTGCCAGCAGCTTACCGGGAGTCAGCAATGAGCAGTTCTTC
TRBV6-2/TRBV6-3	TRBJ2-2	.	.	CASSYPTAYSGELFF	TGTGCCAGCAGTTACCCGACAGCCTACTCCGGGGAGCTGTTTTTT
TRBV7-9	TRBJ2-7	TRBD1	.	CASSSKTGKPYEQYF	TGTGCCAGCAGCTCCAAGACAGGGAAGCCCTACGAGCAGTACTTC
TRBV6-2/TRBV6-3	TRBJ1-2	TRBD1	.	CASTPATGTGRYGYTF	TGTGCCAGCACCCCCGCGACCGGGACAGGGCGCTATGGCTACACCTTC
TRBV19	TRBJ2-1	.	.	CASSIGKSSYNEQFF	TGTGCCAGTAGTATAGGAAAGAGCTCCTACAATGAGCAGTTCTTC
TRBV5-8	TRBJ2-3	TRBD1	once	CASTSKPDRLSTDTQYF	TGTGCCAGCACATCCAAGCCGGACAGGCTTAGCACAGATACGCAGTATTTT
TRBV3-1/TRBV3-2	TRBJ2-7	.	.	CASSEGLEQYF	TGTGCCAGCAGCGAAGGGCTCGAGCAGTACTTC
TRBV19	TRBJ2-7	.	.	CASSFSGRAYEQYF	TGTGCCAGTAGTTTCTCCGGGAGAGCCTACGAGCAGTACTTC
TRBV15	TRBJ1-4	.	.	CATSTQTEGFEKLFF	TGTGCCACCAGCACGCAGACAGAAGGGTTTGAAAAACTGTTTTTT
TRBV24-1	TRBJ1-5	TRBD1	few	CATSDGTVNSNQPQHF	TGTGCCACCAGTGATGGGACAGTTAATAGCAATCAGCCCCAGCATTTT
TRBV5-5	TRBJ2-1	.	once	CASSIGGVLRDEQFF	TGTGCCAGCAGCATAGGAGGGGTCCTTAGAGATGAGCAGTTCTTC
TRBV5-4	TRBJ2-1	TRBD2	.	CASSLPSGESNEQFF	TGTGCCAGCAGCCTCCCTAGCGGGGAGAGCAATGAGCAGTTCTTC
TRBV7-2	TRBJ2-7	.	.	CASSEASSNSFHPYEQYF	TGTGCCAGCAGCGAGGCCTCCTCCAATAGCTTTCATCCCTACGAGCAGTACTTC
TRBV7-2	TRBJ1-2	.	.	CASSLGTPAGGYTF	TGTGCCAGCAGCTTAGGCACGCCTGCCGGGGGCTACACCTTC
TRBV5-1	TRBJ1-2	TRBD1	.	CASHQTGEAYGYTF	TGCGCCAGCCACCAGACAGGGGAGGCCTATGGCTACACCTTC
TRBV5-1	TRBJ1-1	TRBD1	.	CASSLAGTAMNTEAFF	TGCGCCAGCAGCTTGGCAGGGACAGCCATGAACACTGAAGCTTTCTTT
TRBV27	TRBJ1-1	.	.	CASTGWASTEAFF	TGTGCCAGCACGGGGTGGGCCAGCACTGAAGCTTTCTTT
TRBV9	TRBJ2-1	TRBD2	.	CASSPRTSGNYNEQFF	TGTGCCAGCAGCCCCCGGACTAGCGGGAACTACAATGAGCAGTTCTTC
TRBV27	TRBJ1-1	.	few	CASRSLGGNTEAFF	TGTGCCAGCAGGTCCCTAGGAGGGAACACTGAAGCTTTCTTT
TRBV10-3	TRBJ1-1	TRBD1	.	CAISSGQGAGTEAFF	TGTGCCATCAGTTCGGGACAGGGGGCTGGAACTGAAGCTTTCTTT
TRBV7-9	TRBJ2-5	.	.	CASSLFGGPNQETQYF	TGTGCCAGCAGCCTCTTCGGGGGACCCAACCAAGAGACCCAGTACTTC
TRBV7-3	TRBJ2-1	TRBD2	.	CASSRTSGRSNEQFF	TGTGCCAGCAGCCGGACTAGCGGGAGATCCAATGAGCAGTTCTTC
TRBV5-4	TRBJ2-3	TRBD1	.	CASSENRGRRHTQYF	TGTGCCAGCAGCGAGAACAGGGGGCGCAGGCATACGCAGTATTTT
TRBV4-3	TRBJ2-3	.	.	CASSQDKGSADTQYF	TGCGCCAGCAGCCAAGATAAGGGGTCGGCAGATACGCAGTATTTT
TRBV7-9	TRBJ2-1	TRBD2	.	CASSFTGTSGRDEQFF	TGTGCCAGCAGCTTCACCGGGACTAGCGGGAGGGATGAGCAGTTCTTC